This T cell receptor (beta chain) was recorded in a study of blood T cell repertoires in COVID-19. Study information: There were acute and convalescent COVID-19 samples, and they came from the United States, Italy and Spain.

Here immunoSEQ multiplex PCR was the method, and the copy in TCRdb shows in-frame clones only, minus some. The table includes 200,000 to 250,000 clones, approximately 83% detected once. Germline-derived CDR1 and CDR2 are LGHDT and YNNKEL (reference sequence). This CDR3 region has 15 residues. Trimming removed 6 bases at V and 0 bases at J, with 14 bases between. The receptor's source is a woman aged 45-60 years with acute or convalescent COVID-19. What was sequenced was peripheral blood. This chain links TRBV3-1 (or the pseudogene TRBV3-2) with TRBJ1-2; TRBD1 might be the D (6 bases). The CDR3 protein is CASSQGTASNYGYTF. The DNA of the CDR3 is TGTGCCAGCAGTCAGGGGACCGCCTCTAACTATGGCTACACCTTC.